This T cell receptor beta chain was sequenced in a study of T cells after yellow fever vaccination. Study results and caveats: Post-booster repertoires again held most primary-vaccination clones (roughly 95% CD4, about 88% CD8).

A process of 5'RACE template switching, which added a universal primer site and UMIs, was used to make TCR cDNA. TCRdb independently ran MiXCR on the 5' RACE reads; one entry per CDR3 protein. The sample gives 200,000 to 250,000 distinct CDR3 sequences, 6% to 7.5% of which show up once; approximately 0.85% is in the top ten. The sample holds many counts of this clonotype. What it binds is not known. V shed 8 bases and J shed 0 bases, with 8 bases lying between them. There are 14 residues in the CDR3. The specimen was CD4+ T cells sorted from PBMCs, collected 15 days after the yellow fever booster vaccination. V gene TRBV12-3 or TRBV12-4 combines with J gene TRBJ2-6; D is undetermined. This TCR derives from a man aged 25 to 40 who received the YFV17D yellow fever vaccine. Here the CDR3 DNA reads TGTGCCAGCGAGTCGGTCTCTGGGGCCAACGTCCTGACTTTC. This gives the protein CASESVSGANVLTF.